This T cell receptor beta chain comes out of a study of shared clonotypes between healthy human individuals (dated by TCRdb to 2020 to 2022). General notes on the study: The cohort comprised two women and a few men aged 18 to 49 years. To increase sequencing depth and limit assay-specific biases, TCR repertoire library preparation and sequencing were carried out by different laboratories using diverse techniques. To estimate repertoire size and how much clonotype sharing occurs between individuals, the study deeply sequenced the blood TCR repertoires of roughly 5 healthy adults. Leukapheresis yielded between about 0.85 and 10 billion PBMCs per donor. For each donor, CD4 naive and CD4 memory were each given three plates, CD8 naive was given two plates, and CD8 memory was given one plate. Study-level results and caveats: Because the study included only a small number of donors, the genetic and exposure-history diversity represented was limited. Even with the large sequencing depth, rarefaction of the sorted-subset datasets indicated that sequencing was incomplete. Estimated clonotype richness was generally larger for naive than for memory subsets. Pairwise subsampling indicated that sequencing depth was expected to affect the degree of clonotype sharing among donors. Only blood was sampled, and tissue TCR repertoires likely differ from those in blood. Across a handful of donors, roughly 5% of naive CD4, around 3.3% of naive CD8, 2% to 2.5% of memory CD4, and under 0.45% of memory CD8 clonotypes were shared. Clonotypes shared by all four sorted-subset donors showed higher generation probabilities than non-shared clonotypes.

Reading the germline V gene gives CDR1 SGHRS and CDR2 YFSETQ. The CDR3 has 19 amino acids, counting the end cysteine and phenylalanine. The DNA shown is the 57-base CDR3, in frame from base 1. Trimming accounts for 5 bases at V and 4 bases at J, while the number of junction bases matched to no gene is 15. Donors were healthy HIV-negative adults with no recently reported acute infections or vaccinations. Every donor was a Caucasian adult residing in Nashville, Tennessee, USA. CD4+ T cells were enriched through magnetic negative selection, after which naive cells were positively selected on CD45RA and the remaining negative fraction served as the memory subset. Blood was collected by leukapheresis, and PBMCs were isolated by Ficoll-Histopaque density gradient centrifugation and then cryopreserved in liquid nitrogen vapor phase. Analytical flow cytometry was used to check the purity and quantity of every magnetically sorted T cell population. Genomic DNA was isolated from each sorted fraction and quantified by UV absorbance on a Nanodrop 2000c.

Using the deep immunoSEQ assay, multiplex PCR amplified TCR CDR3 regions from genomic DNA. Extracted genomic DNA from each cell subset was distributed evenly across all wells of several immunoSEQ 96-well plates, and each plate was treated as a replicate. For sorted subsets, 150 to 250 ng of genomic DNA, equivalent to around 29,000 T cell genomes, went into each replicate PCR. Purified libraries were quantified with a Qubit 3.0 fluorometer, sized on a Bioanalyzer 2100, and re-quantified with the KAPA Library Quantification kit. Every immunoSEQ 96-well plate was sequenced on a separate single-read 150-cycle Illumina NextSeq 550 flow cell. The authors processed their data as follows. The immunoSEQ output contained only junctional sequences without quality scores, so filtering could not match that applied to full-length reads. To assign V/J genes and CDR3, sequences were annotated against IMGT germline references using PyIR, a Python wrapper for IgBLAST v1.9. Reads were removed for weak V/J assignments (E-value above 1e-6), missing CDR3, stop codons, out-of-frame junctions, or ambiguous translated residues. A V3J clonotype was defined by an identical inferred V gene, J gene, and CDR3 amino acid sequence. Percentage overlap between repertoires was computed as shared unique clonotypes divided by the size of the smaller repertoire. Repertoire richness was assessed with RTK rarefaction, the Chao1 estimator, and Recon v2.1 estimates of unobserved clonotypes. For all TCRbeta clonotypes obtained by the gDNA method from a few donors, generation probabilities were computed with OLGA. This is the immuneACCESS table as TCRdb keeps it, with only in-frame sequences that have V and J called. A part of the clones is gone; compared with another copy, unresolved V genes explain less than half, and the rest is unexplained. V and J calls and clone size are copied from that table; D and trimming were computed from the DNA. This sample is represented by about 1.1 million clones; around three quarters of them were singletons. Together, the top ten hold about 0.94% of the sample.

In the case of this clone: No antigen is known for it. Base qualities were left out, and no much larger clone turns up one base away.

The sequence links TRBV5-1 to TRBJ2-2, and 12 bases in between align with TRBD2. This clonotype was obtained from a man between 18 and 29 years old in good health. Some clones in this sample may be carry-over from other donors' samples. The specimen sequenced was memory CD4+ T cells from PBMCs. The intended sense of this specimen's cell subset or site label: CD45RA-negative fraction. The bases read TGCGCCAGCAGACTAGCGGGAGGCCGATTGGGGAAGAGCACCGGGGAGCTGTTTTTT. Its coded protein is CASRLAGGRLGKSTGELFF.